A single sample gave rise to the 26 T cell receptor beta chains below, sequenced in a study of T cell responses to AZD1222 COVID-19 vaccine. Profiling relied on immunoSEQ multiplex PCR, and the TCRdb table lists in-frame clones only, not all of them. There are tens of thousands of clones in the sample; about 93% occur only once, and less than 4% lies in the top ten. Sequencing used peripheral blood, obtained 28 days after the second AZD1222 dose. These receptors came from an adult who received the AZD1222 COVID-19 vaccine.

This clone was detected only once. CDR3 loop: CASSLAGTGGTDTQYF. In nucleotides, the CDR3 is TGTGCCAGCAGCTTGGCCGGGACAGGGGGCACAGATACGCAGTATTTT. V usage is TRBV5-6 and J usage is TRBJ2-3, with 10 positions matching TRBD1. Per germline, CDR1 SGHDT and CDR2 YYEEEE. With 0 bases clipped from V and 1 base from J, the junction kept 2 bases outside the gene matches. The CDR3 has 16 amino acids.

V is TRBV19 and J is TRBJ2-2, with a tentative D call TRBD2 (5 bases). Germline CDR1 and CDR2: LNHDA and SQIVND (reference sequence). Deletions cut 8 bases from V and 1 base from J, with 14 bases between. The CDR3 extends over 15 amino acids. CDR3 region: CASRRAGGNTGELFF. CDR3 bases: TGTGCCAGTCGACGGGCAGGAGGGAACACCGGGGAGCTGTTTTTT.

V gene TRBV9 combines with J gene TRBJ2-3; D is ambiguous. The germline V gene has CDR1 SGDLS and CDR2 YYNGEE. V shed 0 bases and J shed 5 bases, with 10 bases lying between them. The CDR3 sequence is 14 residues long. The CDR3 loop reads CASSVENSVDTQYF. As DNA, the CDR3 is TGTGCCAGCAGCGTAGAGAATTCGGTAGATACGCAGTATTTT.

The genes are TRBV7-6 and TRBJ1-2; D is unresolved. CDR1 and CDR2 from the germline V gene are SGHVS and FNYEAQ. Trimming took 3 bases from V and 5 from J, leaving 10 bases between them. The CDR3 is 13 residues long. CDR3 bases: TGTGCCAGCAGCTTTCCACAAGGGTATGGCTACACCTTC. Translated, it gives CASSFPQGYGYTF.

The rearrangement joins TRBV5-4 to TRBJ1-2; D call uncertain. CDR1 SGHNT and CDR2 YYREEE come from the germline V gene (reference sequence). Trimming took 0 bases from V and 6 from J, leaving 9 bases between them. The CDR3 sequence is 13 residues long. The CDR3 loop reads CASSLVGFNGYTF. CDR3 nucleotide sequence: TGTGCCAGCAGCTTGGTGGGGTTTAATGGCTACACCTTC.

The chain combines TRBV11-2 with TRBJ1-1; D remains ambiguous. This CDR3 region has 12 residues. Trimming stripped 0 bases from V and 6 bases from J, with 5 bases between. Germline lookup yields CDR1 SGHAT and CDR2 FQNNGV. The CDR3 loop is CASSLEFAEAFF. Here the CDR3 DNA reads TGTGCCAGCAGCTTAGAGTTCGCTGAAGCTTTCTTT.

The chain has TRBV27 and TRBJ2-7; no clear D. The CDR3 has 15 amino acids. V was clipped by 6 bases and J by 7 bases, with 22 bases between them. CDR1 is MNHEY and CDR2 is SMNVEV in the germline V gene (reference sequence). The DNA for the CDR3 is TGTGCCAGCAGATTAAATGGACGGAGCCTACGGGAGCAGTACTTC. As protein: CASRLNGRSLREQYF.

V is TRBV7-2 and J is TRBJ2-6, with TRBD1 matching 8 bases. CDR1 is SGHTA, CDR2 FQGNSA, per germline. The CDR3 sequence is 17 residues long. The V segment lost 4 bases and the J segment 1 base; nucleotides outside the gene matches: 6. The CDR3 protein is CASSYGQGMSGANVLTF. The CDR3 DNA is TGTGCCAGCAGCTATGGACAGGGCATGTCTGGGGCCAACGTCCTGACTTTC.

V usage is TRBV3-1 (or the pseudogene TRBV3-2) and J usage is TRBJ1-1, with D possibly matching TRBD1 (5 bases). V was clipped by 8 bases and J by 1 base, with 14 bases between them. This CDR3 has 14 amino acids. Germline V gene lookup returns CDR1 LGHDT and CDR2 YNNKEL (reference sequence). CDR3 protein: CASSIGTENTEAFF. CDR3 in DNA: TGTGCCAGCTCCATAGGGACGGAGAACACTGAAGCTTTCTTT.

This clone came up once. V gene TRBV6-6 combines with J gene TRBJ2-1, with TRBD2 matching 10 bases. Germline lookup yields CDR1 MNHNY and CDR2 SVGAGI (reference sequence). V shed 5 bases and J 10 bases; nucleotides not matched to a gene: 2. The CDR3 runs 12 residues. CDR3 DNA: TGTGCCAGCAGTCAACTAGCGGGGGAGCAGTTCTTC. Encoded protein: CASSQLAGEQFF.

V is TRBV30 and J is TRBJ2-7; the match to TRBD1 covers 8 bases. J gave up 4 bases and V 5 bases, and 7 bases lay outside the gene matches. Germline V gene lookup returns CDR1 GTSNPN and CDR2 SVGIG (reference sequence). The CDR3 totals 13 residues. CDR3 DNA: TGTGCCTGGGGGACAGGTTTTCTTTACGAGCAGTACTTC. Its protein is CAWGTGFLYEQYF.

The chain employs TRBV7-9 and TRBJ2-1; either TRBD1 or TRBD2 may supply D (5 bases each). The germline V gene encodes CDR1 SEHNR and CDR2 FQNEAQ (reference sequence). This CDR3 contains 15 residues. The V and J ends lost 10 bases and 5 bases respectively, with 21 bases between them. CDR3 coding DNA: TGTGCCACTCCCGAGGGACCCTTGATAAACAATGAGCAGTTCTTC. Protein product: CATPEGPLINNEQFF.

CDR3 in DNA: TGTGCCAGCAGCTCTAGCGCCGCTATGCGAATGAGCACAGATACGCAGTATTTT. This sequence encodes CASSSSAAMRMSTDTQYF. The rearrangement uses TRBV11-3 and TRBJ2-3; the D gene is possibly TRBD2 (6 bases). The CDR3 runs 18 residues. Germline V lookup: CDR1 SGHNT, CDR2 YENEEA. Deletions cut 4 bases from V and 0 bases from J, with 20 bases between.

V usage is TRBV9 and J usage is TRBJ2-1, with 10 bases that match TRBD2. In germline, CDR1 is SGDLS, CDR2 YYNGEE. Germline trimming cut 2 bases from V and 7 bases from J; bases unmatched to any gene: 6. The CDR3 covers 15 residues. The CDR3 loop is CASSVAPGLANEQFF. CDR3 DNA: TGTGCCAGCAGCGTTGCACCGGGACTAGCGAATGAGCAGTTCTTC. The full variable domain, completed using reference TRBV9 and TRBJ2-1, is DSGVTQTPKHLITATGQRVTLRCSPRSGDLSVYWYQQSLDQGLQFLIQYYNGEERAKGNILERFSAQQFPDLHSELNLSSLELGDSALYFCASSVAPGLANEQFFGPGTRLTVL.

The genes are TRBV5-1 and TRBJ2-2; D ambiguous. The CDR3 totals 13 residues. The germline V gene has CDR1 SGHRS and CDR2 YFSETQ. V was trimmed by 1 base and J by 3 bases, leaving 4 bases between them. The CDR3 DNA is TGCGCCAGCAGCTTGTCGTACACCGGGGAGCTGTTTTTT. The encoded protein is CASSLSYTGELFF.

The CDR3 bases are TGTGCCAGTAGCCCTGCCGGGGTTGTCTACGAGCAGTACTTC. It specifies CASSPAGVVYEQYF. This chain uses TRBV19 with TRBJ2-7; the D gene is possibly TRBD2 (5 bases). Trimming cost V 6 bases and J 3 bases, with 15 bases left between them. CDR1 and CDR2 (germline): LNHDA, SQIVND (reference sequence). This CDR3 spans 14 amino acids.

The V call is TRBV9, the J call TRBJ2-2; the D gene is possibly TRBD1 (6 bases). CDR1 is SGDLS and CDR2 is YYNGEE in the germline V gene. This CDR3 is built from 14 residues. Trimming stripped 3 bases from V and 3 bases from J, with 9 bases between. The CDR3 region has the DNA TGTGCCAGCAGCGGTCAGGGGTACACCGGGGAGCTGTTTTTT. It is translated as CASSGQGYTGELFF.

This sequence joins TRBV5-1 and TRBJ1-6; D unresolved. The V gene's germline CDR1 is SGHRS and CDR2 YFSETQ. The CDR3 is made up of 13 amino acids. The V end lost 0 bases, the J end lost 8 bases, and 6 bases lay between the germline ends. The chain's CDR3 is CASSLARDSPLHF. In nucleotides, the CDR3 is TGCGCCAGCAGCTTGGCCCGAGATTCACCCCTCCACTTT.

The chain joins TRBV6-1 to TRBJ1-4; possible D gene TRBD1, 5 bases. Germline-derived CDR1 and CDR2 are MNHNS and SASEGT. The V and J ends lost 1 base and 7 bases respectively, with 13 bases between them. The CDR3 has 15 residues. CDR3 residues: CASSEVDGAGEKLFF. The DNA of the CDR3 is TGTGCCAGCAGTGAAGTTGATGGGGCGGGTGAAAAACTGTTTTTT.

CDR3 in DNA: TGTGCCAGCAGCTTAGGAGGGACAGGGAAAAACGAGCAGTACTTC. This sequence encodes CASSLGGTGKNEQYF. The rearrangement links TRBV7-6 to TRBJ2-7, with 9 positions matching TRBD1. The germline V gene encodes CDR1 SGHVS and CDR2 FNYEAQ. This CDR3 contains 15 residues. After removal of 1 base from V and 5 bases from J, the junction contained 6 bases not matched to a gene.

The CDR3: CASSQRFRSGGKETQYF. DNA for the CDR3: TGTGCCAGCAGCCAAAGGTTTCGTAGCGGGGGGAAGGAGACCCAGTACTTC. The chain has TRBV3-1 (or the pseudogene TRBV3-2) and TRBJ2-5; TRBD2 aligns across 10 bases. With 2 bases clipped from V and 5 bases from J, the junction kept 11 bases outside the gene matches. The CDR3 consists of 17 residues. Germline CDR1 LGHDT, CDR2 YNNKEL (reference sequence).

The chain has TRBV19 and TRBJ1-4, with D possibly being TRBD1 (5 bases). This CDR3 spans 14 amino acids. The germline V and J ends were trimmed by 3 bases and 1 base, with 6 bases remaining between them. The germline gives CDR1 LNHDA, CDR2 SQIVND (reference sequence). The CDR3 is CASSIGGTNEKLFF. The CDR3 nucleotides read TGTGCCAGTAGTATCGGGGGAACTAATGAAAAACTGTTTTTT.

This sequence joins TRBV5-6 and TRBJ1-2; D unresolved. V was shortened by 1 base and J by 8 bases, with 9 bases between the two germline ends. CDR3 length equals 12 residues. Germline CDR1 and CDR2: SGHDT and YYEEEE. For the CDR3, the DNA is TGTGCCAGCAGCTTGCCCGGATGGGGCTACACCTTC. Encoded protein: CASSLPGWGYTF.

Notes on this clone: At the DNA level, this CDR3 is encoded by other sequences in the same sample as well. The CDR3 DNA follows: TGTGCCAGCAGCGTAGCAGGGTATGGCTACACCTTC. Translating it yields CASSVAGYGYTF. The gene calls are TRBV9 and TRBJ1-2; D is possibly TRBD1 (5 bases). The V end lost 0 bases, the J end lost 5 bases, and 5 bases lay between the germline ends. Germline V gives CDR1 SGDLS, CDR2 YYNGEE. The CDR3 runs to 12 residues.

The chain's CDR3 is CASYRLAGGAGGTDTQYF. In DNA form, the CDR3 reads TGTGCCAGCTACAGACTAGCGGGGGGAGCCGGGGGCACAGATACGCAGTATTTT. The chain links TRBV2 to TRBJ2-3; TRBD2 matches 13 bases. The germline gives CDR1 SNHLY, CDR2 FYNNEI. Trimming at V came to 8 bases and at J to 1 base, leaving 12 bases not matched to a gene. CDR3 length: 18 residues.

This clone has more than one count but fewer than ten. V gene TRBV19 combines with J gene TRBJ2-6, with 7 bases lining up with TRBD1. Germline V gene lookup returns CDR1 LNHDA and CDR2 SQIVND (reference sequence). V gave up 5 bases and J gave up 2 bases; unmatched junction bases: 6. The CDR3 runs to 16 residues. CDR3 in amino acids: CASSVLTGTGANVLTF. The CDR3 DNA reads as TGTGCCAGTAGTGTCCTGACAGGGACTGGGGCCAACGTCCTGACTTTC.